One and the same sample provided the 2 T cell receptor beta chains below, sequenced in a study of cytomegalovirus exposure and HLA in healthy donors (dated by TCRdb to 2015 to 2018). Libraries were prepared through the immunoSEQ multiplex PCR assay. The multiplex PCR relied on a mix of 60 forward primers for TCR Vbeta segments and 13 reverse primers for TCR Jbeta segments. Here the immuneACCESS table is served through TCRdb, limited to in-frame sequences with V and J called. Missing clones are a known gap in these copies; in checked studies unresolved V genes cover under half, and the rest lacks a known reason. This sample holds 120,000 to 150,000 clones; roughly 80% were observed only once. Around 3% of the sample is in the top ten clones. The sequenced material came from PBMCs. The receptors derive from a man aged 40-49 years in good health and CMV-seropositive.

The sample holds one count of this clone. A junction boundary mismatches the germline segment, possibly from a read error. V gene TRBV28 combines with J gene TRBJ1-1, with 11 bases matching TRBD1. There are 12 residues in the CDR3. From germline, CDR1 is MDHEN and CDR2 SYDVKM. The CDR3 nucleotides are TGTGCCAGCGGTTTGGGACAGGGGGGGGCTTTCTTT. Protein: CASGLGQGGAFF.

This chain links TRBV5-1 with TRBJ2-3; 9 bases are shared with TRBD2. The germline CDR1 and CDR2 sequences are SGHRS and YFSETQ. J gave up 3 bases and V 1 base, and 3 bases lay outside the gene matches. This CDR3 contains 15 residues. The CDR3 reads CASSLSLAGTDTQYF. The CDR3 region has the DNA TGCGCCAGCAGCTTGTCTCTAGCGGGGACAGATACGCAGTATTTT.